This TCR beta chain was captured in a study of blood T cell repertoires in COVID-19. About the research overall: The analysed material was cDNA or gDNA that came from T cells, B-cell-depleted T cells, or PBMCs.

Original processing methods: The assay estimated nucleated cells by amplifying reference gene primers. The repertoire was sequenced with immunoSEQ multiplex PCR; TCRdb's copy has only in-frame clones and lacks some. The DNA gave D and trimming, while V, J and clone size come from that table. This sample has about 340,000 clones, with more than 85% found just once. Self-reported history from a screening survey and questionnaire set each donor's cohort. Recovery meant two consecutive negative NP/OP PCR tests, professional clearance, or resolved symptoms. Germline CDR1 KGHSY, CDR2 FQNENV. The V gene lost 8 bases and the J gene lost 4 bases, with 16 bases spanning the gap. CDR3 length equals 14 residues.

This clonotype was obtained from a woman in her 30s who had recovered from COVID-19. This chain connects TRBV16 to TRBJ2-3, with D tentatively TRBD2 (6 bases). Material for sequencing was PBMCs or T cells enriched from blood (not recorded which). CDR3 bases: TGTGCCAGCTCCTCTACGGGAGTGTCAGATACGCAGTATTTT. Translated: CASSSTGVSDTQYF.